This TCR beta chain was recovered during a study of T cell changes during pregnancy in multiple sclerosis. The repertoire was sequenced with immunoSEQ multiplex PCR; TCRdb's copy has only in-frame clones and lacks some. The table has tens of thousands of clones, nearly 95% seen once. This CDR3 region has 13 residues. Germline assignment: CDR1 MNHEY and CDR2 SVGAGI. The V end lost 6 bases, the J end lost 4 bases, and 12 bases lay between the germline ends. This sample comprised CD8+ T cells from peripheral blood mononuclear cells, obtained in the third trimester of pregnancy. The chain is built from TRBV6-5 and TRBJ1-1, with D unclear. The receptor was derived from a female donor with multiple sclerosis, enrolled in a pregnancy study. CDR3: CASSPQGSTEAFF. As DNA, the CDR3 is TGTGCCAGCAGCCCCCAAGGGAGCACTGAAGCTTTCTTT.